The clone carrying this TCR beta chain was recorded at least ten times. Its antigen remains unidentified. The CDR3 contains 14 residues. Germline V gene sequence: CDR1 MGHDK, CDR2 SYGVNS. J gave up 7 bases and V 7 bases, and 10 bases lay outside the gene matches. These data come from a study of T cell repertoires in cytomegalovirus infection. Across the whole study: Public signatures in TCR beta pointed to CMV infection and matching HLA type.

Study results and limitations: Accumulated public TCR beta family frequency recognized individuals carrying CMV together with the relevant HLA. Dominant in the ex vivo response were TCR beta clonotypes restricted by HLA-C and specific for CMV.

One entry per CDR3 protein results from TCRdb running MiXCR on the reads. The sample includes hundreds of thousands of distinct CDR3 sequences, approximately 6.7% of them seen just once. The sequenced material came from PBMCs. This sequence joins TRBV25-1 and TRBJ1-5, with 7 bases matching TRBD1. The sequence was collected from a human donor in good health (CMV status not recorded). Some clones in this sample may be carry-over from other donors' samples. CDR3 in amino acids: CASKGAGTGQPQHF. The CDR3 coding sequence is TGTGCCAGCAAGGGGGCAGGGACGGGCCAGCCCCAGCATTTT.